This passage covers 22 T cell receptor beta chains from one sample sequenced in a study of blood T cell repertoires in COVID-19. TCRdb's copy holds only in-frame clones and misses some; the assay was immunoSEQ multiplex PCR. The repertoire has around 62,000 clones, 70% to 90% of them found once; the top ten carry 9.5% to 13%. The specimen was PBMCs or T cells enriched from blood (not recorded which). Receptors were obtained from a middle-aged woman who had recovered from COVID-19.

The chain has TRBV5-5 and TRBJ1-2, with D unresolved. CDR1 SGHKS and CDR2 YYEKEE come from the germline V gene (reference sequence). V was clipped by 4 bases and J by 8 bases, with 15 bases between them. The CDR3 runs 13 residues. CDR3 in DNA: TGTGCCAGCAGCCGAACATATTTTCAGGGCTACACCTTC. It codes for CASSRTYFQGYTF.

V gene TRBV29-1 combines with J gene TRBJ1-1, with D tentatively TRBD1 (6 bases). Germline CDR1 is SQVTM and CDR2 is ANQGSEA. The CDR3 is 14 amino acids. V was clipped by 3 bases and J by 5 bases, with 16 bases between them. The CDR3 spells CSVDFGGAGTEAFF. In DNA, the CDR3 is TGCAGCGTTGATTTTGGGGGCGCAGGGACTGAAGCTTTCTTT.

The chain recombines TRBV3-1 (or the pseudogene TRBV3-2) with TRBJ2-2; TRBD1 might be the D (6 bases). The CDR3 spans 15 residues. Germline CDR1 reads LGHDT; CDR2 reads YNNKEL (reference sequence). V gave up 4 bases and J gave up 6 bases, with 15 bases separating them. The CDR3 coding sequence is TGTGCCAGCAGCCCCTGGACAGAAGAGGCCGGGGAGCTGTTTTTT. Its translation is CASSPWTEEAGELFF.

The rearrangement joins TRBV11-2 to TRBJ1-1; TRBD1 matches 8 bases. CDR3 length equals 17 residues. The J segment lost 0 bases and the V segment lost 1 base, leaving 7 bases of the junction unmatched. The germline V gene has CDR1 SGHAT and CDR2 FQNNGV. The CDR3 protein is CASSLVGRGLLNTEAFF. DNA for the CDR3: TGTGCCAGCAGCTTAGTTGGCAGGGGGCTATTGAACACTGAAGCTTTCTTT. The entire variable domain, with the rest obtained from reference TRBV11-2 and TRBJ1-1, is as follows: EAGVAQSPRYKIIEKRQSVAFWCNPISGHATLYWYQQILGQGPKLLIQFQNNGVVDDSQLPKDRFSAERLKGVDSTLKIQPAKLEDSAVYLCASSLVGRGLLNTEAFFGQGTRLTVV.

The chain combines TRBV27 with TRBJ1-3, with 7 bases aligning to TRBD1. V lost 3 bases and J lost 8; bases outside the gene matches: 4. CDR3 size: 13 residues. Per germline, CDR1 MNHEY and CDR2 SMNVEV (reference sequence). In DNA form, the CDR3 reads TGTGCCAGCAGTTTGGGCAGGGGGGACACCATATATTTT. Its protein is CASSLGRGDTIYF.

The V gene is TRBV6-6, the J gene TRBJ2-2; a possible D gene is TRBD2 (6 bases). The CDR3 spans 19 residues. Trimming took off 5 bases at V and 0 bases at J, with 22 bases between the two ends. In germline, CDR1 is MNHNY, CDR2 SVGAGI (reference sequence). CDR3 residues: CASSPTVGGRSANTGELFF. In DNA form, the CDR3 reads TGTGCCAGCAGTCCCACTGTTGGGGGGAGGTCCGCGAACACCGGGGAGCTGTTTTTT.

CDR3 amino acids: CASSSGTGANRYEQYF. CDR3 DNA: TGTGCCAGCAGCTCAGGGACAGGGGCGAACCGTTACGAGCAGTACTTC. The chain links TRBV13 to TRBJ2-7; TRBD1 agrees at 10 bases. There are 16 residues in the CDR3. Germline CDR1 is PRHDT and CDR2 is FYEKMQ (reference sequence). V shed 4 bases and J 4 bases; nucleotides not matched to a gene: 10.

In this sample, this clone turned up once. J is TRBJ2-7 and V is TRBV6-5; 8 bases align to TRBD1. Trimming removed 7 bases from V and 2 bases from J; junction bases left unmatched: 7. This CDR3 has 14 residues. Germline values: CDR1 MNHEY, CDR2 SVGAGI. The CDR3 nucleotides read TGTGCCAGCAAGATAGAGACAGGGGCCTACGAGCAGTACTTC. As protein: CASKIETGAYEQYF.

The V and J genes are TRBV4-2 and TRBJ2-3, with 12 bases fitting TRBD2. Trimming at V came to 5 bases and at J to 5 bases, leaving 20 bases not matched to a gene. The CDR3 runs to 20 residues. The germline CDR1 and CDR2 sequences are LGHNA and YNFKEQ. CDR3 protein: CASSKGPSSGGAMWKDTQYF. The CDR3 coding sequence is TGTGCCAGCAGCAAAGGCCCCTCTAGCGGGGGGGCCATGTGGAAAGATACGCAGTATTTT.

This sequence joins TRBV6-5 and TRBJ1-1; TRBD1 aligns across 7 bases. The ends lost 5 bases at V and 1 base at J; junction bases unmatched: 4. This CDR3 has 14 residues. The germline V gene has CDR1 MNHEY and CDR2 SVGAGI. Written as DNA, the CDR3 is TGTGCCAGCAGTCGTCAGGGGGGGAACACTGAAGCTTTCTTT. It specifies CASSRQGGNTEAFF.

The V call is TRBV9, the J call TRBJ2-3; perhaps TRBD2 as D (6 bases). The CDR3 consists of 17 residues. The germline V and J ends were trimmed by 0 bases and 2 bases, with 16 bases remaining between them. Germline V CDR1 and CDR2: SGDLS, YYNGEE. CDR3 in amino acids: CASSVDVGGAVTDTQYF. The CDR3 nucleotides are TGTGCCAGCAGCGTAGACGTGGGGGGAGCGGTCACAGATACGCAGTATTTT.

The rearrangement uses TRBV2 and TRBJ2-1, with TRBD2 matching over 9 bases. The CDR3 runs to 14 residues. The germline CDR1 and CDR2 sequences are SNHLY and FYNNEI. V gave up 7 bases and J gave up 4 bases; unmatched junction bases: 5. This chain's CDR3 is CASTSGIFYNEQFF. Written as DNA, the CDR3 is TGTGCCAGCACTAGCGGGATCTTTTACAATGAGCAGTTCTTC.

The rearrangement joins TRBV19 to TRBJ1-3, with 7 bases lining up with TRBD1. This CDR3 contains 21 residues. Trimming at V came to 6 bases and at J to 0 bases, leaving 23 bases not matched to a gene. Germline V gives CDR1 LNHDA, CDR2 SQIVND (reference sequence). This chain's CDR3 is CASRPGVSVQGGIRSGNTIYF. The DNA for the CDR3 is TGTGCCAGTAGGCCCGGTGTATCCGTCCAGGGGGGAATTCGCTCTGGAAACACCATATATTTT.

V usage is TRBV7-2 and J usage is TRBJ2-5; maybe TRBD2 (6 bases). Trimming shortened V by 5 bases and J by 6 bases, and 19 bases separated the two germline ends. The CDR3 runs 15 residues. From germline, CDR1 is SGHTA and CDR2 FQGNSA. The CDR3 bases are TGTGCCAGCAGCCAGGCGGGTCGGGACTCGAAGACCCAGTACTTC. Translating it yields CASSQAGRDSKTQYF.

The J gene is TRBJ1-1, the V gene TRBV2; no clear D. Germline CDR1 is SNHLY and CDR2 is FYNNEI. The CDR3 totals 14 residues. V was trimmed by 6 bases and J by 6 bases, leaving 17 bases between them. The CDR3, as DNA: TGTGCCAGCAGCCCCGGAGGCTCATCAGCTGAAGCTTTCTTT. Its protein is CASSPGGSSAEAFF. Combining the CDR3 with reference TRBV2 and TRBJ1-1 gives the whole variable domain EPEVTQTPSHQVTQMGQEVILRCVPISNHLYFYWYRQILGQKVEFLVSFYNNEISEKSEIFDDQFSVERPDGSNFTLKIRSTKLEDSAMYFCASSPGGSSAEAFFGQGTRLTVV.

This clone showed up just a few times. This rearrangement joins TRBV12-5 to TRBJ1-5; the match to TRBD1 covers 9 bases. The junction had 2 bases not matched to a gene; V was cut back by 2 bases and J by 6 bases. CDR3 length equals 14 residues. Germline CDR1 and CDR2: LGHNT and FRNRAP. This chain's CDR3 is CASGLTGGSQPQHF. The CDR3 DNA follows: TGTGCTAGTGGTTTGACAGGGGGCTCTCAGCCCCAGCATTTT. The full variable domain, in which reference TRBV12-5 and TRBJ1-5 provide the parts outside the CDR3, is DARVTQTPRHKVTEMGQEVTMRCQPILGHNTVFWYRQTMMQGLELLAYFRNRAPLDDSGMPKDRFSAEMPDATLATLKIQPSEPRDSAVYFCASGLTGGSQPQHFGDGTRLSIL.

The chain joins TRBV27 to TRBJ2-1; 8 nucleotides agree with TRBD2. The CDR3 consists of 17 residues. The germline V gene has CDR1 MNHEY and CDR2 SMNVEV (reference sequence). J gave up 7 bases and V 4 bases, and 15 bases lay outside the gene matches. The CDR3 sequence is CASSSILLAVTKNEQFF. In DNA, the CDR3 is TGTGCCAGCAGTTCGATCCTACTAGCGGTTACCAAGAATGAGCAGTTCTTC.

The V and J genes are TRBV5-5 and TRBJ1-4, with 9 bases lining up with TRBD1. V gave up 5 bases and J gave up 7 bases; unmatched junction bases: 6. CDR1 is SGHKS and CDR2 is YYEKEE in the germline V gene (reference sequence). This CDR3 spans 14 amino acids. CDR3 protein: CASRTGQGIEKLFF. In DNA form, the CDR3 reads TGTGCCAGCAGAACGGGACAGGGAATTGAAAAACTGTTTTTT.

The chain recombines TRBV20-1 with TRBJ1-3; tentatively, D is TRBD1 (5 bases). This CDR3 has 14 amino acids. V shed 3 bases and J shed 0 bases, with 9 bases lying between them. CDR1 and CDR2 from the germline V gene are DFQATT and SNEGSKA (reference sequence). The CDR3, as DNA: TGCAGTGCTAGTACAGGCAACTCTGGAAACACCATATATTTT. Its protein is CSASTGNSGNTIYF.

In DNA, the CDR3 is TGTGCCAGCAGTCCAGACAGGGACCATGGCTACACCTTC. As protein: CASSPDRDHGYTF. The chain employs TRBV2 and TRBJ1-2; 7 bases align to TRBD1. V shed 5 bases and J 6 bases; nucleotides not matched to a gene: 6. The CDR3 loop spans 13 amino acids. Germline CDR1 reads SNHLY; CDR2 reads FYNNEI.

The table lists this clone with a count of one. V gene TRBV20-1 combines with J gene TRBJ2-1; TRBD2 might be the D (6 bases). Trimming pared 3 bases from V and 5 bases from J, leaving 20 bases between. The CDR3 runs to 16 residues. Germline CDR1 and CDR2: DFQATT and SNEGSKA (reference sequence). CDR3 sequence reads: CSASLVPGGANNEQFF. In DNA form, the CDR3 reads TGCAGTGCTAGTTTGGTCCCGGGCGGGGCAAACAATGAGCAGTTCTTC.

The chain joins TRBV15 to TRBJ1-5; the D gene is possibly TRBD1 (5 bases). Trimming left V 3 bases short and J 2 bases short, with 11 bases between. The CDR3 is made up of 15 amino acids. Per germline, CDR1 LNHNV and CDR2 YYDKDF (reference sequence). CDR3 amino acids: CATSSFREGNQPQHF. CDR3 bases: TGTGCCACCAGCAGCTTCAGGGAGGGCAATCAGCCCCAGCATTTT.